A single T cell receptor beta chain is shown here with its context. The sample originates from a study of control samples from healthy donors and cancer patients. Clones were sequenced by immunoSEQ multiplex PCR, and TCRdb holds only the in-frame ones, with some missing. The sample has 150,000 or so clones; just under 95% are singletons. This CDR3 region has 13 residues. V shed 3 bases and J shed 6 bases, with 11 bases lying between them. Germline V lookup: CDR1 MNHEY, CDR2 SMNVEV (reference sequence). The gene calls are TRBV27 and TRBJ1-2; D might be TRBD1 (5 bases). Sequencing used blood. This sequence originates from a man aged 40-55 years in good health. The CDR3 DNA follows: TGTGCCAGCAGTTTCGGCAGGGATAATGGCTACACCTTC. Its protein product is CASSFGRDNGYTF.